These T cell receptor beta chains were read from a single sample in a study of T cell repertoires in cytomegalovirus infection. TCRdb re-called the reads with MiXCR, one entry per CDR3 protein. Found here are approximately 89,000 distinct CDR3 sequences, roughly 25% of them singletons; the top ten hold approximately 51%. No antigen is known for these receptors. Material: CD8+ T cells from cultured PBMCs, obtained from culture after CMV antigen stimulation. The receptor set was obtained from a human donor in good health (CMV status not recorded). Some clones in this sample may be carry-over from other donors' samples. The CDR3 runs from the conserved cysteine through the conserved F or W. A D gene is named only where the DNA matches it firmly. Clone size, where shown, is once, few, many, or a class for clones that have expanded.

>NA|many|TRBJ2-1|TRBV10-3
CAISEPNQILTPSYNEQFF
TGTGCCATCAGTGAGCCCAACCAAATTCTTACCCCCTCCTACAATGAGCAGTTCTTC
>TRBD2|NA|TRBJ2-1|TRBV7-3
CASSSGLGSVNEQFF
TGTGCCAGCAGTTCCGGACTAGGATCTGTTAATGAGCAGTTCTTC
>TRBD1|NA|TRBJ1-1|TRBV6-6
CASTVDRASEAFF
TGTGCCAGCACTGTGGACAGGGCGAGTGAAGCTTTCTTT
>TRBD1|few|TRBJ1-2|TRBV29-1
CSVGGQGSLSYGYTF
TGCAGCGTTGGTGGACAGGGGAGCCTTAGCTATGGCTACACCTTC
>NA|NA|TRBJ1-5|TRBV5-3
CASSWFYSNQPQHF
TGTGCCAGCAGCTGGTTTTATAGCAATCAGCCCCAGCATTTT
>NA|NA|TRBJ2-7|TRBV6-2/TRBV6-3
CASSYAGNTYEQYF
TGTGCCAGCAGTTACGCAGGGAATACCTACGAGCAGTACTTC
>NA|medium-sized|TRBJ2-7|TRBV4-3
CASSQEWAETYEQYF
TGCGCCAGCAGCCAAGAGTGGGCAGAAACCTACGAGCAGTACTTC
>NA|NA|TRBJ1-4|TRBV27
CASSANPLEKLFF
TGTGCCAGCAGTGCCAACCCCCTAGAAAAACTGTTTTTT
>NA|many|TRBJ1-5|TRBV6-1
CASSGPVGNSDQPQHF
TGTGCCAGCAGTGGCCCCGTCGGTAATAGCGATCAGCCCCAGCATTTT
>TRBD2|many|TRBJ2-5|TRBV6-2/TRBV6-3
CASRVSGSQETQYF
TGTGCCAGCAGAGTTAGCGGGAGCCAAGAGACCCAGTACTTC
>NA|many|TRBJ1-1|TRBV7-2
CASTGGLPKAFF
TGTGCCAGCACGGGAGGACTCCCTAAAGCTTTCTTT
>NA|NA|TRBJ2-7|TRBV7-2
CASSFFGGPYEQYF
TGTGCCAGCAGCTTTTTTGGGGGTCCCTACGAGCAGTACTTC
>NA|once|TRBJ1-4|TRBV4-3
CASSQGYLGTPNEKLFF
TGCGCCAGCAGCCAGGGATATCTTGGCACCCCTAATGAAAAACTGTTTTTT
>NA|NA|TRBJ1-2|TRBV19
CASSFDGFYGYTF
TGTGCCAGTAGTTTCGACGGCTTCTATGGCTACACCTTC
>NA|NA|TRBJ2-7|TRBV20-1
CSARDGRDLTYEQYF
TGCAGTGCTAGAGATGGCAGGGACCTGACCTACGAGCAGTACTTC
>NA|few|TRBJ1-1|TRBV2
CASSGRFPEAFF
TGTGCCAGCAGTGGGAGGTTCCCTGAAGCTTTCTTT
>NA|few|TRBJ1-5|TRBV27
CASSLTGSRQPQHF
TGTGCCAGCAGTCTCACAGGGTCCCGGCAGCCCCAGCATTTT
>NA|few|TRBJ2-3|TRBV27
CASRRAISTDTQYF
TGTGCCAGCAGGAGAGCGATAAGCACAGATACGCAGTATTTT
>NA|few|TRBJ2-2|TRBV6-2/TRBV6-3
CASAFLRTTSTGELFF
TGTGCCAGCGCATTCCTCCGGACTACCTCCACCGGGGAGCTGTTTTTT
>NA|NA|TRBJ2-5|TRBV7-9
CASSRPGQEGNF
TGTGCCAGCAGCCGTCCCGGACAAGAAGGAAACTTC
>TRBD2|few|TRBJ2-1|TRBV19
CASSTSGGRYNEQFF
TGTGCCAGTAGTACTAGCGGAGGAAGGTACAATGAGCAGTTCTTC
>NA|many|TRBJ1-1|TRBV4-1
CASSPQGTPNTEAFF
TGCGCCAGCAGCCCCCAAGGGACACCGAACACTGAAGCTTTCTTT
>NA|NA|TRBJ2-5|TRBV7-7
CASSLGRGGKETQYF
TGTGCCAGCAGCTTAGGGAGGGGGGGGAAGGAGACCCAGTACTTC
>TRBD1|NA|TRBJ1-4|TRBV12-3/TRBV12-4
CASSFRTGFEKLFF
TGTGCCAGCAGTTTCAGGACAGGGTTTGAAAAACTGTTTTTT
>NA|NA|TRBJ2-2|TRBV19
CASSIRWFTGELFF
TGTGCCAGTAGTATCAGGTGGTTCACCGGGGAGCTGTTTTTT
>TRBD2|few|TRBJ2-7|TRBV4-2
CASSPLAGGTYEQYF
TGTGCCAGCAGCCCCCTAGCGGGGGGTACCTACGAGCAGTACTTC